Presented here are 16 T cell receptor beta chains from one specimen sequenced in a study of T cell responses to AZD1222 COVID-19 vaccine. Sequenced by immunoSEQ multiplex PCR; TCRdb stores in-frame clones only, minus some. The sample gives around 100,000 clones, over 85% of which show up once; roughly 2.2% is in the top ten. Sequencing was performed on peripheral blood, taken on day 0 of AZD1222 vaccination. These receptors all come from an adult in good health.

This chain links TRBV18 with TRBJ1-1; maybe TRBD1 (6 bases). The V and J ends lost 4 bases and 7 bases respectively, with 10 bases between them. This CDR3 region has 12 residues. The germline V gene has CDR1 KGHSH and CDR2 LQKENI. CDR3 sequence: CASSLRQDEAFF. The CDR3 coding sequence is TGTGCCAGCTCACTGCGACAGGATGAAGCTTTCTTT.

The rearrangement uses TRBV18 and TRBJ2-3; 8 bases are shared with TRBD1. Unmatched junction bases numbered 9, after V lost 6 bases and J lost 4 bases. The CDR3 contains 15 residues. Germline CDR1 reads KGHSH; CDR2 reads LQKENI. The CDR3 loop is CASSRTGQGADTQYF. The CDR3 DNA follows: TGTGCCAGCTCGCGGACAGGGCAAGGGGCAGATACGCAGTATTTT.

The chain joins TRBV3-1 (or the pseudogene TRBV3-2) to TRBJ1-2, with D tentatively TRBD1 (6 bases). V was clipped by 5 bases and J by 7 bases, with 20 bases between them. This CDR3 is 15 amino acids long. Germline V gene data show CDR1 as LGHDT and CDR2 as YNNKEL (reference sequence). CDR3 nucleotide sequence: TGTGCCAGCAGCTCAGAACAGGGCTTCAGAGGTGGCTACACCTTC. It translates to CASSSEQGFRGGYTF.

The chain joins TRBV7-9 to TRBJ2-1, with 8 bases identical to TRBD2. The germline CDR1 and CDR2 sequences are SEHNR and FQNEAQ (reference sequence). There are 14 residues in the CDR3. Unmatched junction bases numbered 5, after V lost 4 bases and J lost 6 bases. The CDR3 region is CASSWRGTSNEQFF. The DNA for the CDR3 is TGTGCCAGCAGCTGGAGGGGGACTAGCAATGAGCAGTTCTTC.

The gene calls are TRBV6-2 or TRBV6-3 and TRBJ1-1; tentatively, D is TRBD1 (6 bases). Trimming cost V 6 bases and J 0 bases, with 11 bases left between them. The CDR3 is made up of 14 amino acids. Germline loops: CDR1 MNHEY, CDR2 SVGEGT. CDR3 region: CASSWTALNTEAFF. The CDR3 region has the DNA TGTGCCAGCAGCTGGACAGCTCTGAACACTGAAGCTTTCTTT.

The J gene is TRBJ2-1, the V gene TRBV7-9; 7 nucleotides line up with TRBD2. CDR1 is SEHNR, CDR2 FQNEAQ, per germline (reference sequence). Trimming took 7 bases from V and 2 from J; bases not matched to a gene: 8. The CDR3 is 15 residues long. CDR3 region: CASTLLASAYNEQFF. DNA for the CDR3: TGTGCCAGCACCCTACTAGCGAGTGCCTACAATGAGCAGTTCTTC.

DNA for the CDR3: TGTGCCAGCAGTTACCGGGACAGCTCCTACAATGAGCAGTTCTTC. The encoded protein is CASSYRDSSYNEQFF. The chain uses TRBV6-5 and TRBJ2-1, with TRBD1 matching 7 bases. This CDR3 has 15 residues. Losses at the gene ends were 2 bases for V and 0 bases for J; bases not matched to a gene: 1. Germline CDR1 and CDR2: MNHEY and SVGAGI.

The V and J genes are TRBV7-8 and TRBJ2-7, with D possibly TRBD1 on 5 matching bases. CDR3 length equals 12 residues. Germline CDR1 reads SGHVS; CDR2 reads FQNEAQ. With 5 bases removed from V and 4 bases from J, the gap between germline ends came to 9 bases. The CDR3 coding sequence is TGTGCCAGCAGCCCAGGGATATACGAGCAGTACTTC. This sequence encodes CASSPGIYEQYF.

This chain uses TRBV9 with TRBJ2-1, with unresolved D. V lost 0 bases and J lost 6, with 7 bases in between. The V gene's germline CDR1 is SGDLS and CDR2 YYNGEE. The CDR3 runs to 13 residues. The CDR3, as DNA: TGTGCCAGCAGCGTAGGACTGAGCAATGAGCAGTTCTTC. It translates to CASSVGLSNEQFF.

The V and J genes are TRBV5-4 and TRBJ1-2; 11 nucleotides line up with TRBD1. The CDR3 spans 15 residues. J lost 4 bases, V lost 3 bases, and 5 bases had no gene match. Per germline, CDR1 SGHNT and CDR2 YYREEE (reference sequence). The CDR3: CASSWGQGGGYGYTF. The CDR3 nucleotides are TGTGCCAGCAGCTGGGGACAGGGGGGCGGCTATGGCTACACCTTC.

J is TRBJ2-5 and V is TRBV27; D is ambiguous. The V gene's germline CDR1 is MNHEY and CDR2 SMNVEV (reference sequence). Deletions cut 3 bases from V and 5 bases from J, with 10 bases between. The CDR3 is made up of 13 amino acids. The CDR3 is CASSFAVGETQYF. CDR3 nucleotide sequence: TGTGCCAGCAGTTTTGCGGTTGGGGAGACCCAGTACTTC.

The V gene is TRBV27, the J gene TRBJ2-7; D may be TRBD1 (8 bases). Germline V CDR1 and CDR2: MNHEY, SMNVEV (reference sequence). CDR3 length: 17 residues. Trimming took off 6 bases at V and 0 bases at J, with 21 bases between the two ends. The CDR3 loop is CASSPRTGTITSYEQYF. For the CDR3, the DNA is TGTGCCAGCAGCCCGCGGACAGGGACTATTACCTCCTACGAGCAGTACTTC.

The CDR3 nucleotides are TGTGCCAGTACCGACGAGGACGGCACAGATACGCAGTATTTT. Its protein is CASTDEDGTDTQYF. The chain uses TRBV19 and TRBJ2-3; D gene unclear. Deletions cut 7 bases from V and 1 base from J, with 12 bases between. Germline loops: CDR1 LNHDA, CDR2 SQIVND (reference sequence). This CDR3 has 14 amino acids.

The V and J genes are TRBV4-2 and TRBJ1-1; 8 bases fit TRBD1. With 0 bases clipped from V and 5 bases from J, the junction kept 2 bases outside the gene matches. The CDR3 has 14 amino acids. Looked up from germline, CDR1 is LGHNA and CDR2 is YNFKEQ. CDR3 nucleotide sequence: TGTGCCAGCAGCCAAGACAGGGGGCAGACTGAAGCTTTCTTT. Amino acids: CASSQDRGQTEAFF.

This clone has only one observation. V is TRBV19 and J is TRBJ2-7, with 10 positions matching TRBD1. Germline V gene data show CDR1 as LNHDA and CDR2 as SQIVND (reference sequence). The CDR3 spans 15 residues. V gave up 6 bases and J gave up 3 bases; unmatched junction bases: 8. The CDR3 DNA follows: TGTGCCAGTAGCGGAGGACAGGGGGTTTTCTACGAGCAGTACTTC. This gives the protein CASSGGQGVFYEQYF.

This chain links TRBV20-1 with TRBJ1-4, with D perhaps matching TRBD1 (5 bases). The germline V gene encodes CDR1 DFQATT and CDR2 SNEGSKA (reference sequence). There are 14 residues in the CDR3. V dropped 3 bases and J dropped 0 bases, with 8 bases sitting between them. The CDR3 region has the DNA TGCAGTGCTAGTGGGGGGGCAACTAATGAAAAACTGTTTTTT. It specifies CSASGGATNEKLFF.